This T cell receptor beta chain comes out of a study of cytomegalovirus exposure and HLA in healthy donors (TCRdb year 2017). Background on the whole study: An earlier analysis of approximately 600 of the donors reported about 250 Gb of sequence data and 100 million to 130 million unique TCR beta sequences from about 180 million T cells. Besides the first cohort of around 700 subjects, a separate validation cohort made up of over a hundred different subjects was used. The study profiled the T cell repertoires of under 850 subjects by immunosequencing and related them to cytomegalovirus serostatus. Of the roughly 410 genotyped donors, 75% to 85% were placed in the genetic ancestry cluster associated with self-reported Caucasian donors. Approximately 310 gigabases of sequencing data and tens of millions of unique TCR sequences were included in an early release covering about 600 HLA-typed donors. A later analysis re-examined previously published TCR beta repertoires from more than 650 donors and added high-resolution HLA genotyping to investigate patterns of TCR occurrence. The study combined high-throughput TCR immunosequencing, statistical association of individual TCRs with disease status, and machine learning to predict cytomegalovirus infection status. Donor age, sex, ethnicity and CMV serostatus were compiled alongside the repertoire data. Every discovery cohort repertoire had been produced on one sequencing platform. Several DR-DQ haplotypes were handled as single units for association and clustering, since linkage in the cohort was strong. In an earlier analysis of 550 to 700 of the donors, high-throughput TCR beta sequencing was used to judge whether each TCR beta V gene segment behaved as functional or pseudogenic. Class I and class II HLA loci were covered by the typing at four-digit resolution. Typing coverage differed by locus: A, B, C, DRB1 and DQB1 were typed in roughly 629-630 donors, DQA1 in about 510, DPA1 in over 600, and DPB1 in 450 to 490. A later genetic analysis took genome-wide SNP genotypes for about 65% of the 666 donors and used that subset as a discovery cohort. The study was designed to test whether signatures of past pathogen exposure could be identified by cataloging public T cell receptors. Among approximately 370 genotyped donors of the cohort, an average of around 250,000 unique TCR beta nucleotide sequences was sequenced per donor, of which 15% to 20% were non-productive. Rather than using new phenotypic data, the later analysis identified candidate immune exposures from TCR beta sequences and from how often those sequences occurred across donors. The investigation overall reported the following: According to a later genetic analysis, donors in an Asian-associated ancestry cluster had fewer N-insertions in productive TCRs than the approximately 700-donor mean. In the study, around 150 TCR beta chains were listed as associated with cytomegalovirus. It was suggested by the authors that the approach could potentially be generalized to other disease states and immunological phenotypes. A few of the identified cytomegalovirus-associated TCR beta chains were confirmed in vitro to be specific for cytomegalovirus antigens. In a later genetic analysis, a missense DCLRE1C variant was associated with V-gene and J-gene trimming of TCR beta chains, and the association was replicated in an independent cohort. In a later analysis, 16,951 TCR beta sequences were associated with specific HLA alleles at a false discovery rate of 0.05. A further reported finding was that TCR beta sequences accurately predicted the HLA-A and HLA-B alleles for most subjects in the first cohort. According to a later analysis, parvovirus B19, influenza, CMV and Epstein-Barr virus appeared linked to several top co-occurrence clusters. Sequencing depth was assumed to be roughly uniform across donors in the presence/absence analyses, though that assumption may not hold. While some public TCRs were present in many individuals, most TCR sequences turned up only very rarely across donors. In a later analysis, HLA-associated TCR beta chains were found to be more clonally expanded and to have lower generation probabilities than equally common non-associated chains. In this cohort, only TCR beta chains were sequenced, and detectable features were limited by the absence of alpha or paired-chain data. In a later analysis, TCR association rates were found to vary across HLA loci, with the most associated TCRs seen for DRB1 alleles and the fewest for HLA-C alleles. In both the original and validation cohorts, the classifier was reported to diagnose cytomegalovirus status with high specificity and sensitivity. When HLA alleles, especially DR and DQ, strongly co-occurred, attributing TCR associations to individual alleles was difficult. CMV serostatus was the only immune exposure information available for the cohort. Because counts were too low, about 17 rarely observed V segments, including chromosome 9 orphons, were excluded from the earlier analysis of 587 of the donors. An earlier analysis of some 590 of the donors showed that most TCR beta V segments appeared in productive rearrangements either about 90% or about 30% of the time, which broadly matched IMGT annotations. The 87-base-pair reads could not distinguish some IMGT-functional V segments, including TRBV6-2 and TRBV6-3, so those segments were excluded. Because HLA typing was missing for some donors at each locus, association tests included only the typed subset. Correlated functional status among segregating V segments might be attributable to linkage disequilibrium, but an unknown experimental factor could not be ruled out. Most CMV-associated TCR beta chains appeared to be HLA-restricted in a later analysis, and the HLA associations seemed to be driven largely by CMV exposure. A cluster of highly shared sequence variants was judged likely to be a technical artifact of the sequencing pipeline.

As concerns this clone: Its cognate antigen has yet to be identified. No qualities accompany the bases; no much larger clone lies one base away.

In total, just over 650 healthy bone marrow donors made up the cohort. At the time of sampling, every cohort member was nominally healthy, though immune exposures that went unrecorded were likely present. The donor tested CMV seronegative, placing the donor among the 350 or so seronegative members of the cohort. Every donor gave a peripheral blood sample, and the peripheral blood mononuclear cells from that sample were used for TCR beta sequencing. The Qiagen DNeasy Blood Extraction Kit was used to extract genomic DNA from the blood cell samples. The library was prepared using the immunoSEQ multiplex PCR assay. For the multiplex PCR, a mixture combining 60 forward primers for TCR Vbeta segments and 13 reverse primers for TCR Jbeta segments was used. A multiplex PCR assay on genomic DNA amplified the CDR3 region of rearranged TCR beta genes. Amplified TCR beta libraries were sequenced as 87-base-pair reads on the Illumina HiSeq System. On the study's bioinformatics: A later analysis tallied tens of millions of unique TCR beta chains across the 660 or so repertoires, and some 10 million of those chains were shared by two or more donors. Raw reads were error-corrected and collapsed into unique sequences by a nearest-neighbor algorithm in which closely related sequences were merged to remove PCR and sequencing errors. CDR3 sequences were aligned to IMGT reference sequences to assign V, D and J gene segments. For a sequence to be retained, a match of at least six nucleotides was required to both a V gene segment and a J gene segment. Rearrangements were classified as productive when the CDR3 lacked stop codons and remained in frame with V and J, and all other rearrangements were classified as non-productive. CDR3 was defined according to IMGT convention as the region running from the second conserved V-encoded cysteine to the conserved J-encoded phenylalanine. In an earlier analysis of around 640 of the donors, sequences lacking an unambiguous match to a single V gene segment were excluded. In an earlier analysis of a few hundred of the donors, V segments were called functional above 56.7% productive rearrangements and were called segregating when the between-donor standard deviation exceeded 5%. A statistical classification framework was built for diagnosing cytomegalovirus status from the catalog of TCR beta chain sequences. A later analysis assigned V and J genes by comparing TCR nucleotide sequences with IMGT/GENE-DB human TR gene sequences. Using the TCRdist pipeline, a later analysis assigned CDR3 sequences along with most-parsimonious VDJ recombination scenarios. A later analysis defined each TCR beta chain by its CDR3 amino acid sequence plus V-gene family, and excluded reads lacking a unique V-gene family. As a way to deal with suspected cross-contamination and a sequencing artifact, a later analysis dropped 592 nucleotide sequences that were highly shared and had low generation probability. In a later analysis, a clonal expansion index for each public chain was calculated from normalized within-repertoire ranks of inferred template counts. Generation probabilities in a later analysis came from a VDJ recombination model fitted to out-of-frame rearrangements, and those results were checked against IGoR. A later analysis scored TCR-TCR, TCR-HLA and TCR-CMV co-occurrence with hypergeometric tests, applying a repertoire-size bias correction to TCR pairs. A later analysis estimated false discovery rates by permuting HLA or CMV assignments 20 times. A later analysis grouped co-occurring TCRs with DBSCAN, adding TCRdist sequence similarity when clustering within HLA-allele-positive subsets. Co-occurrence clustering excluded repertoires with fewer than 30,000 or more than 120,000 public chains, plus five with anomalous nucleotide sharing. This immuneACCESS table, as held by TCRdb, lists in-frame sequences with V and J called but not all clones. Of the missing ones, under half trace to an unresolved V gene in checked studies; the others have no known cause. The V and J calls and clone size are taken from that table; D and trimming were inferred from the DNA. This sample has approximately 140,000 clones in its table, and approximately 80% of those were observed once. The ten largest make up approximately 2.3% of the sample.

The CDR3, from cysteine to phenylalanine, totals 15 residues. The read is trimmed to its CDR3 DNA, 45 bases read in frame from base 1. In the germline V gene (reference sequence), CDR1 corresponds to MNHEY and CDR2 to SMNVEV. V ends up 5 bases short and J 1 base short, with an unmatched junction base count of 5. The rearrangement combines TRBV27 with TRBJ2-3; 8 nucleotides in the junction match TRBD2. Sequencing was carried out using PBMCs. The source is a male donor in good health and CMV-seronegative. CDR3 protein: CASSAYGGGTDTQYF. The bases are TGTGCCAGCAGTGCATACGGGGGGGGCACAGATACGCAGTATTTT.